The T cell receptor beta chain described here comes from a study of T cell responses to AZD1222 COVID-19 vaccine. General study results and limits: The breadth and depth of Spike-specific TCRs increased once two AZD1222 doses had been given. There were vaccine-associated CD4 TCRs across spike, dominant at 160-218 and 743-854. In the spike-specific TCR repertoire, nearly half reportedly target unmutated variant regions. Donors, mostly white British, included more females; clonal diversity was possibly underestimated.

Remarks on this clone: Its matching antigen is unknown.

Repertoires were generated with immunoSEQ multiplex PCR, while TCRdb's copy carries only in-frame clones and drops some. The repertoire consists of 200,000 or so clones, with over 80% occurring once and the leading ten covering 2.5% to 3%. The CDR3 length is 16 residues. The J segment lost 7 bases and the V segment lost 5 bases, leaving 13 bases of the junction unmatched. Germline loops: CDR1 LNHDA, CDR2 SQIVND (reference sequence). This receptor was identified in an adult in good health. The material sequenced was peripheral blood, taken on day 0 of MenACWY control vaccination. The chain employs TRBV19 and TRBJ1-5, with 8 bases fitting TRBD1. The DNA of the CDR3 is TGTGCCAGTAGTCCGTGGACAGGGACAACCCAGCAGCCCCAGCATTTT. Residues: CASSPWTGTTQQPQHF.